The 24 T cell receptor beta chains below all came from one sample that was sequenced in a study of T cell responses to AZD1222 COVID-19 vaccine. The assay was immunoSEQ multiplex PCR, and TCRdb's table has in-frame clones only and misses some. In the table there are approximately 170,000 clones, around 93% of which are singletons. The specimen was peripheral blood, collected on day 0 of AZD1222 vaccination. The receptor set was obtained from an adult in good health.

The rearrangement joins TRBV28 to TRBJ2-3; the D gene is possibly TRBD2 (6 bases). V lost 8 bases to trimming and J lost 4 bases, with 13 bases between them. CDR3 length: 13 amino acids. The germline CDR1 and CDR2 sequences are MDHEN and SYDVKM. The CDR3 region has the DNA TGTGCCAGCTGGACGGGAGTCGCAGATACGCAGTATTTT. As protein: CASWTGVADTQYF.

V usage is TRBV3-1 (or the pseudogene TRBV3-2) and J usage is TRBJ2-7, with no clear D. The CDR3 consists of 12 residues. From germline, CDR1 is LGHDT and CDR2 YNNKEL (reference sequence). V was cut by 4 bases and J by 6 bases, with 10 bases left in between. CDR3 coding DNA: TGTGCCAGCAGCCTCTCTAGAGGCGAGCAGTACTTC. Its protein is CASSLSRGEQYF.

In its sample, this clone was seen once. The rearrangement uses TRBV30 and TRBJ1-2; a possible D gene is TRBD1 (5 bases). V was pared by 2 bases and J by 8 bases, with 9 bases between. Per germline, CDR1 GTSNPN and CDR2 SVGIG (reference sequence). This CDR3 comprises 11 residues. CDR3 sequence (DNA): TGTGCCTGGAGTCAGGGTCAAGGCTACACCTTC. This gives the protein CAWSQGQGYTF. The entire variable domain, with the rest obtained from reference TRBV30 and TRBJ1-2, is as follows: SQTIHQWPATLVQPVGSPLSLECTVEGTSNPNLYWYRQAAGRGLQLLFYSVGIGQISSEVPQNLSASRPQDRQFILSSKKLLLSDSGFYLCAWSQGQGYTFGSGTRLTVV.

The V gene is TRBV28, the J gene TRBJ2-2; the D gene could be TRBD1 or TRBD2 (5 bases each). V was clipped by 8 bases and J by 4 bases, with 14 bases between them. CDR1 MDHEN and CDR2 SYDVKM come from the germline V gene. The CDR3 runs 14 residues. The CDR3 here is CASRYGTVTGELFF. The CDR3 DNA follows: TGTGCCAGCCGATACGGGACGGTCACCGGGGAGCTGTTTTTT.

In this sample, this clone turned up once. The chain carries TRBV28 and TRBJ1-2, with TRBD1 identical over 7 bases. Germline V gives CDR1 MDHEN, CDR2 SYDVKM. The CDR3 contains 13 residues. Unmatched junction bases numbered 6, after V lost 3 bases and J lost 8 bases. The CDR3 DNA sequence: TGTGCCAGCAGTTTCGGCCAGGGGGTGGGCTACACCTTC. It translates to CASSFGQGVGYTF.

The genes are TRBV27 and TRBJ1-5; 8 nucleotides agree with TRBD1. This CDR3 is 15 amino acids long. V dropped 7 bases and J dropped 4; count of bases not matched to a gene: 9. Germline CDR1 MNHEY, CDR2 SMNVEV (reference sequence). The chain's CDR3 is CASKEGQGRNQPQHF. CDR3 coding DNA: TGTGCCAGCAAAGAAGGACAGGGTCGTAATCAGCCCCAGCATTTT.

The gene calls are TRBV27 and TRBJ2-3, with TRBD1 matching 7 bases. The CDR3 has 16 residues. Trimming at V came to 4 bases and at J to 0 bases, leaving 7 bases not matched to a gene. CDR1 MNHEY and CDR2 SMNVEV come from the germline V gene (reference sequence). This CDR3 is CASSSRDSLSTDTQYF. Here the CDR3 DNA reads TGTGCCAGCAGTTCCCGGGACAGCCTTAGCACAGATACGCAGTATTTT.

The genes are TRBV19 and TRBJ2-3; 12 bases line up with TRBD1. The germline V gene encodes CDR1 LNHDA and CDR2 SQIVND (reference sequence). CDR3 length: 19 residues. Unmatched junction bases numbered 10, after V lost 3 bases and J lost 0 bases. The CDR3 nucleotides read TGTGCCAGTAGTATGGGGGTGGGACAGGGGGCCAGAAGCACAGATACGCAGTATTTT. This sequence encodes CASSMGVGQGARSTDTQYF.

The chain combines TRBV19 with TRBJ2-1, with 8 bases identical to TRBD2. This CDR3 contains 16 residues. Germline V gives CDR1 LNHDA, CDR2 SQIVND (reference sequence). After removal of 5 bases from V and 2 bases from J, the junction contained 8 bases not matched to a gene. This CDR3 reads CASSDRSGSPYNEQFF. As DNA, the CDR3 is TGTGCCAGTAGTGACCGCAGCGGGAGCCCCTACAATGAGCAGTTCTTC.

CDR3 loop: CASYGDTYNEQFF. Written as DNA, the CDR3 is TGTGCCAGCTACGGGGACACCTACAATGAGCAGTTCTTC. This rearrangement joins TRBV11-2 to TRBJ2-1; possible D gene TRBD1, 6 bases. The CDR3 runs 13 residues. V lost 8 bases and J 2 bases, leaving 10 bases between the germline ends. Germline V gene lookup returns CDR1 SGHAT and CDR2 FQNNGV.

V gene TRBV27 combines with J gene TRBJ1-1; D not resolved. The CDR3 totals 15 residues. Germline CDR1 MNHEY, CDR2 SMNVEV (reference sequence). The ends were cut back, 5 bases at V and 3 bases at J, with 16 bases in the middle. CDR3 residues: CASSLTTLGDTEAFF. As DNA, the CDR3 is TGTGCCAGCAGTCTCACGACTTTAGGCGACACTGAAGCTTTCTTT.

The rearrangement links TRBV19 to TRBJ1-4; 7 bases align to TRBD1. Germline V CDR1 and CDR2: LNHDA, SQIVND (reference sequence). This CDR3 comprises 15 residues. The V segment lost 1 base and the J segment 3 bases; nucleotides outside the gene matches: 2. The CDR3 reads CASSIGDSSNEKLFF. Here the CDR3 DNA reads TGTGCCAGTAGTATAGGGGACAGCTCTAATGAAAAACTGTTTTTT.

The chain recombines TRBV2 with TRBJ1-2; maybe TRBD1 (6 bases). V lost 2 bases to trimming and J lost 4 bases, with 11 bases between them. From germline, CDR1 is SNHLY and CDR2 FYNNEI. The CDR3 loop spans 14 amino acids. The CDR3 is CASSEFKGVYGYTF. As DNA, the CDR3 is TGTGCCAGCAGTGAATTTAAGGGGGTCTATGGCTACACCTTC.

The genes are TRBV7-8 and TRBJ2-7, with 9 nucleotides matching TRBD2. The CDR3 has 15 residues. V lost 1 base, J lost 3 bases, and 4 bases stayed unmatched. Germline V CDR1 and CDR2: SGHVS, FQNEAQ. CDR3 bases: TGTGCCAGCAGCTTAGGGCTAGCGGGGAACTACGAGCAGTACTTC. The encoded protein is CASSLGLAGNYEQYF.

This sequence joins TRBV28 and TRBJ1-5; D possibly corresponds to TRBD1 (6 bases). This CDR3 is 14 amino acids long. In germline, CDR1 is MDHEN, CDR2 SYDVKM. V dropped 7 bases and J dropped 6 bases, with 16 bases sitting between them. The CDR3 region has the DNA TGTGCCAGCACCCACAGGGAAATTAGTCAGCCCCAGCATTTT. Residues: CASTHREISQPQHF.

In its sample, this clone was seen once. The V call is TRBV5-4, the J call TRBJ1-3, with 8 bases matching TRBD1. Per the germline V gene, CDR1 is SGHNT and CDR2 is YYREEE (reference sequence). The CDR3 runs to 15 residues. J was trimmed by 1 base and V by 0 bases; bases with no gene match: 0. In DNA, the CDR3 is TGTGCCAGCAGCTTGGGGACAGGGTCTGGAAACACCATATATTTT. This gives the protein CASSLGTGSGNTIYF.

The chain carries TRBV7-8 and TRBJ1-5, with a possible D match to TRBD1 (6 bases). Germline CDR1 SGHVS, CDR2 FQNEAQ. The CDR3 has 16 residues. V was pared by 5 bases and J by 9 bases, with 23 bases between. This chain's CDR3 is CASSPVPTGIVGPQHF. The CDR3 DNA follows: TGTGCCAGCAGCCCAGTCCCTACAGGGATCGTCGGGCCCCAGCATTTT.

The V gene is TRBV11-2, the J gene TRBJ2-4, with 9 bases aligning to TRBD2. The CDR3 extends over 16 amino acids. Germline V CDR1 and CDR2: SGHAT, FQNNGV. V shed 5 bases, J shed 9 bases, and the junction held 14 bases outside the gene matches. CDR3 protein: CASSLGVAGDFGIQYF. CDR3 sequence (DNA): TGTGCCAGCAGCCTCGGGGTAGCGGGAGATTTTGGCATTCAGTACTTC.

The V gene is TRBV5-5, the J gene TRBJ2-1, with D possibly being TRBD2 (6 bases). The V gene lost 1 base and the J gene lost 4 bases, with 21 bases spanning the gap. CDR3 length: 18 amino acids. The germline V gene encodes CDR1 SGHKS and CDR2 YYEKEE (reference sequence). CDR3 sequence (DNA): TGTGCCAGCAGCTTGCAGAACAATATAGCGGCTCGTTACAATGAGCAGTTCTTC. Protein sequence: CASSLQNNIAARYNEQFF.

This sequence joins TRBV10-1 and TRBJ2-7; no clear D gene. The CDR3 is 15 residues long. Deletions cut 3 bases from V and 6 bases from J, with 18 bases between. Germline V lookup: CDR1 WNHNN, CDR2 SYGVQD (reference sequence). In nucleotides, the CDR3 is TGCGCCAGCAGTGACCTTACCCTTGGCGTAGGCGAGCAGTACTTC. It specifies CASSDLTLGVGEQYF.

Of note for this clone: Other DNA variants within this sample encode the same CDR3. The CDR3 coding sequence is TGTGCTAGTGGTTCGCTAGCGGGAGGGGATAATGAGCAGTTCTTC. It specifies CASGSLAGGDNEQFF. The chain combines TRBV12-5 with TRBJ2-1; 12 bases match TRBD2. CDR3 length equals 15 residues. The V gene's germline CDR1 is LGHNT and CDR2 FRNRAP. V was clipped by 4 bases and J by 7 bases; unmatched bases: 5.

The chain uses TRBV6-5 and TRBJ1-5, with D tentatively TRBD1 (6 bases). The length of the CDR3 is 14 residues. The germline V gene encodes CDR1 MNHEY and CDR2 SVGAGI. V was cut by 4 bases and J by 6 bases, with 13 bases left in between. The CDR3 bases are TGTGCCAGCAGTTTTGCAGGGGCGGGTCAGCCCCAGCATTTT. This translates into CASSFAGAGQPQHF.

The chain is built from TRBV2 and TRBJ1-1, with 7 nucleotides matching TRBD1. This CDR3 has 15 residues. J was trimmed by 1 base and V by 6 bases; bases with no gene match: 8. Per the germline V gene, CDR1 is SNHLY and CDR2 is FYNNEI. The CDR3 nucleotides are TGTGCCAGCAGACGAGGGGGCGGACAGAACACTGAAGCTTTCTTT. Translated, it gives CASRRGGGQNTEAFF.

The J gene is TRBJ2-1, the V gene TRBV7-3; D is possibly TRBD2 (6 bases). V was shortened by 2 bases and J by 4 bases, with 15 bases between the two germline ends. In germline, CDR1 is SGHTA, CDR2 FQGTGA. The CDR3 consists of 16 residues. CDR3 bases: TGTGCCAGCAGCTTACTGCCGGGACTCGGGTACAATGAGCAGTTCTTC. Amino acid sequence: CASSLLPGLGYNEQFF.